This TCR beta chain was identified in a study of T-cell reconstitution after alpha-beta-depleted transplantation in children. The CDR3 is 14 residues long. V lost 6 bases to trimming and J lost 6 bases; unmatched junction nucleotides: 8. A library of TCRbeta sequences, prepared with unique molecular identifiers, was generated. MiXCR, applied by TCRdb to the PCR reads, yields one record per CDR3 protein. The sample holds some 490,000 distinct CDR3 sequences, roughly an eighth seen once. The source material was PBMCs from the stem cell graft donor, sampled from the stem cell graft. The TCR sequence derives from a human donor who donated a stem cell graft to a child with combined immunodeficiency. The rearrangement links TRBV12-3 or TRBV12-4 to TRBJ2-3; 8 bases map to TRBD1. CDR3 region: CASRKDRGLDTQYF. The DNA of the CDR3 is TGTGCCAGCAGAAAAGACAGGGGCCTCGATACGCAGTATTTT.